These 5 T cell receptor beta chains share one sample of origin, sequenced in a study of CD8+ T cells in alopecia areata. RNA was extracted and reverse transcribed into cDNA as the sequencing template. The table came from immunoSEQ multiplex PCR; TCRdb's copy has only in-frame clones and leaves some out. This repertoire shows 200,000 to 250,000 clones, around 67% found once; its top ten account for approximately 1.2%. Sequencing was performed on CD4+ T cells sorted from blood, taken at week 0. Source of these receptors: a human donor with alopecia areata.

J is TRBJ1-2 and V is TRBV6-5; D is unresolved. The CDR3 runs to 14 residues. The V end was cut by 8 bases, the J end by 0 bases, with 13 bases between. In germline, CDR1 is MNHEY, CDR2 SVGAGI. The CDR3 loop is CASFSLRTNYGYTF. Written as DNA, the CDR3 is TGTGCCAGCTTTAGTCTTCGGACTAACTATGGCTACACCTTC.

The chain is built from TRBV30 and TRBJ1-5, with 8 bases identical to TRBD1. Germline V gene data show CDR1 as GTSNPN and CDR2 as SVGIG (reference sequence). This CDR3 has 18 amino acids. The V segment lost 0 bases and the J segment 1 base; nucleotides outside the gene matches: 11. The CDR3 sequence is CAWSVDRDSIMSNQPQHF. The CDR3 coding sequence is TGTGCCTGGAGTGTGGACAGGGACTCTATAATGAGCAATCAGCCCCAGCATTTT.

The chain links TRBV4-2 to TRBJ2-7; possibly TRBD2 for D (5 bases). The CDR3 contains 14 residues. Germline values: CDR1 LGHNA, CDR2 YNFKEQ. V dropped 0 bases and J dropped 0 bases, with 6 bases sitting between them. For the CDR3, the DNA is TGTGCCAGCAGCCAAGATCTAGCCTCCTACGAGCAGTACTTC. Translation: CASSQDLASYEQYF.

V gene TRBV30 combines with J gene TRBJ1-1, with 7 bases matching TRBD1. CDR3 length equals 15 residues. Germline V gene lookup returns CDR1 GTSNPN and CDR2 SVGIG (reference sequence). The V gene end was trimmed by 4 bases and the J gene end by 9 bases; junction bases not matched to a gene: 17. The CDR3 DNA sequence: TGTGCCTGGAATAGGGGACAGCTCTCTGACCCTCAAGCTTTCTTT. Residues: CAWNRGQLSDPQAFF.

The V call is TRBV29-1, the J call TRBJ1-1; possibly TRBD1 for D (6 bases). Deletions cut 7 bases from V and 0 bases from J, with 15 bases between. This CDR3 comprises 14 residues. Per the germline V gene, CDR1 is SQVTM and CDR2 is ANQGSEA. The CDR3 is CSAVQGGMNTEAFF. CDR3 bases: TGCAGCGCAGTACAGGGAGGCATGAACACTGAAGCTTTCTTT. Supplemented by reference TRBV29-1 and TRBJ1-1, the full variable domain reads SAVISQKPSRDICQRGTSLTIQCQVDSQVTMMFWYRQQPGQSLTLIATANQGSEATYESGFVIDKFPISRPNLTFSTLTVSNMSPEDSSIYLCSAVQGGMNTEAFFGQGTRLTVV.